This entry lists 6 T cell receptor beta chains sequenced from one sample in a study of blood T cell repertoires in COVID-19. Clones were sequenced by immunoSEQ multiplex PCR, and TCRdb holds only the in-frame ones, with some missing. This sample has 85,000 to 120,000 clones, with 84% found just once. Source material: peripheral blood. The receptors come from a human donor in a cohort sampled during active COVID-19.

Remarks on this clone: Other DNA variants within this sample encode the same CDR3. This sequence joins TRBV24-1 and TRBJ2-7; D is perhaps TRBD2 (7 bases). V was shortened by 4 bases and J by 2 bases, with 17 bases between the two germline ends. CDR3 size: 16 residues. The germline V gene has CDR1 KGHDR and CDR2 SFDVKD. In nucleotides, the CDR3 is TGTGCCACCAGTGACCCTCGAAGGGGGGGGCCCTACGAGCAGTACTTC. This encodes CATSDPRRGGPYEQYF.

The J gene is TRBJ2-3, the V gene TRBV3-1 (or the pseudogene TRBV3-2), with D perhaps TRBD2 (6 bases). The CDR3 length is 16 residues. Looked up from germline, CDR1 is LGHDT and CDR2 is YNNKEL (reference sequence). Trimming removed 2 bases from V and 0 bases from J, with 12 bases in between. CDR3: CASSQRVGGSTDTQYF. The CDR3 DNA reads as TGTGCCAGCAGCCAAAGGGTGGGGGGTAGCACAGATACGCAGTATTTT.

The chain has TRBV2 and TRBJ2-1; D call uncertain. The CDR3 runs to 11 residues. CDR1 is SNHLY, CDR2 FYNNEI, per germline. V lost 6 bases and J 10 bases, leaving 10 bases between the germline ends. The CDR3 loop is CASRALQEQFF. In nucleotides, the CDR3 is TGTGCCAGCAGAGCCCTACAGGAGCAGTTCTTC.

The genes are TRBV2 and TRBJ1-5; TRBD1 agrees at 10 bases. Trimming cost V 4 bases and J 2 bases; bases outside gene matches: 2. Germline lookup yields CDR1 SNHLY and CDR2 FYNNEI. The CDR3 has 15 amino acids. CDR3 nucleotide sequence: TGTGCCAGCAGTGCCGGACAGGGGGGCAATCAGCCCCAGCATTTT. It is translated as CASSAGQGGNQPQHF.

This clone was detected once. The chain carries TRBV7-9 and TRBJ2-3; D is ambiguous. Germline lookup yields CDR1 SEHNR and CDR2 FQNEAQ (reference sequence). This CDR3 region has 15 residues. V lost 1 base and J lost 2, with 10 bases in between. The CDR3 sequence is CASSLVSVSTDTQYF. The CDR3 region has the DNA TGTGCCAGCAGCTTAGTGTCAGTTTCCACAGATACGCAGTATTTT. Looking up the rest from reference TRBV7-9 and TRBJ2-3 gives the full variable domain: DTGVSQNPRHKITKRGQNVTFRCDPISEHNRLYWYRQTLGQGPEFLTYFQNEAQLEKSRLLSDRFSAERPKGSFSTLEIQRTEQGDSAMYLCASSLVSVSTDTQYFGPGTRLTVL.

The CDR3 nucleotides are TGTGCCAGCAGCTTAAGCAGGGGGCTAGAGAACACTGAAGCTTTCTTT. This sequence encodes CASSLSRGLENTEAFF. The chain uses TRBV11-2 and TRBJ1-1, with 8 positions matching TRBD1. The ends lost 2 bases at V and 1 base at J; junction bases unmatched: 6. This CDR3 is 16 amino acids long. CDR1 is SGHAT, CDR2 FQNNGV, per germline.